The entry that follows covers one TCR beta chain sequence. Its cognate antigen is unknown. This sample was included in a study of shared clonotypes between healthy human individuals. Overall study findings and caveats: Rarefaction showed that sequencing of sorted subsets was incomplete (despite large depth).

CDR3 length equals 13 residues. The germline V gene encodes CDR1 SGHRS and CDR2 YFSETQ. The V end lost 5 bases, the J end lost 4 bases, and 10 bases lay between the germline ends. Only in-frame clones appear in the TCRdb table, and some are missing; sequencing was by immunoSEQ multiplex PCR. In the table there are around 1.5 million clones, approximately 98% of which are singletons. The rearrangement uses TRBV5-1 and TRBJ1-3; D is unclear. The source is a man aged 25 to 45 in good health. Sequenced input: naive CD4+ T cells sorted from blood. The sample's subset: CD45RA+ positively selected. The chain's CDR3 is CASRKDPGNTIYF. CDR3 in DNA: TGCGCCAGCAGAAAGGATCCAGGAAACACCATATATTTT.